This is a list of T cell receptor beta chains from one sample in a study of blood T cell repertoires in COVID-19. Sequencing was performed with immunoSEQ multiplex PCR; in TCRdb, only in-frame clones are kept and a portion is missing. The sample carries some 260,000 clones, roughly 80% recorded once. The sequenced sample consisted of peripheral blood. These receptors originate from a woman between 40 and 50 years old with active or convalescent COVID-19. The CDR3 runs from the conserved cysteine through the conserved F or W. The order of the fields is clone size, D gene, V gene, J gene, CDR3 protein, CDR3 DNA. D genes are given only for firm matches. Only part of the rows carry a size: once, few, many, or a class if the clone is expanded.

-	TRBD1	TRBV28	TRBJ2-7	CASSLGLDRVREQYF	TGTGCCAGCAGTTTAGGTCTAGACAGGGTGCGCGAGCAGTACTTC
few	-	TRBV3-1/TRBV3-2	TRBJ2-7	CASSQNPSGEQYF	TGTGCCAGCAGCCAGAACCCCTCAGGGGAGCAGTACTTC
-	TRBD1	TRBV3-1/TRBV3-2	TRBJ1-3	CASSRHPPGQENTIYF	TGTGCCAGCAGCCGCCACCCTCCGGGACAGGAAAACACCATATATTTT
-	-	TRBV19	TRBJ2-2	CASSRQVNTGELFF	TGTGCCAGTAGTAGACAGGTGAACACCGGGGAGCTGTTTTTT
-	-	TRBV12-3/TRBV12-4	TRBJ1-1	CASRREGSTEAFF	TGTGCCAGCAGGCGGGAAGGGAGCACTGAAGCTTTCTTT
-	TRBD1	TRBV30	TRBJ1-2	CAHHRQGAMSYTF	TGTGCCCATCATAGACAGGGGGCGATGAGCTACACCTTC
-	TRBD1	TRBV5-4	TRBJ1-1	CASSGRDRVTTEAFF	TGTGCCAGCAGCGGACGGGACAGGGTTACCACTGAAGCTTTCTTT
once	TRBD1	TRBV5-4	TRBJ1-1	CASGLGTGGAFDTEAFF	TGTGCCAGCGGACTTGGGACAGGGGGCGCTTTCGACACTGAAGCTTTCTTT
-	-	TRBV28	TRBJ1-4	CASSQPTGKLFF	TGTGCCAGCAGTCAGCCAACAGGGAAACTGTTTTTT
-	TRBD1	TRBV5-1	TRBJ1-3	CASQQGSTGNTIYF	TGCGCCAGTCAACAGGGGTCCACTGGAAACACCATATATTTT
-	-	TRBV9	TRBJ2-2	CASSVGATNTGELFF	TGTGCCAGCAGCGTAGGCGCTACGAACACCGGGGAGCTGTTTTTT
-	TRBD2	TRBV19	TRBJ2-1	CASSSGGAYNEQFF	TGTGCCAGTAGCAGCGGGGGGGCCTACAATGAGCAGTTCTTC
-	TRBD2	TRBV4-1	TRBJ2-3	CASSQDPNSGGRTDTQYF	TGCGCCAGCAGCCAAGATCCGAATAGCGGGGGCAGGACAGATACGCAGTATTTT
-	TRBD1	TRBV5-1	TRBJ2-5	CASKKGQQETQYF	TGCGCCAGCAAGAAGGGACAGCAAGAGACCCAGTACTTC
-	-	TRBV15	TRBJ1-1	CATSRDRGAFTEAFF	TGTGCCACCAGCAGAGATCGGGGGGCTTTCACTGAAGCTTTCTTT
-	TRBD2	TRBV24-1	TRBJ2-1	CATSDSDLAGKSYNEQFF	TGTGCCACCAGTGATTCCGATCTAGCGGGGAAATCCTACAATGAGCAGTTCTTC
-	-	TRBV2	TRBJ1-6	CASSEYLSSYNSPLHF	TGTGCCAGCAGTGAATACCTTAGCTCCTATAATTCACCCCTCCACTTT
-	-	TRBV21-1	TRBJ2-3	CASSKFGGGPSTDTDTQYF	TGTGCCAGCAGCAAATTTGGCGGGGGGCCCTCAACCGACACAGATACGCAGTATTTT
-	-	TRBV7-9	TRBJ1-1	CASSIDQNTEAFF	TGTGCCAGCAGCATAGATCAAAACACTGAAGCTTTCTTT
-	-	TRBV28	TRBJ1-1	CASSLWITGEAFF	TGTGCCAGCAGTTTATGGATAACAGGGGAAGCTTTCTTT
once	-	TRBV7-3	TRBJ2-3	CASSSTWSRTDTQYF	TGTGCCAGCAGCTCCACTTGGAGCCGCACAGATACGCAGTATTTT
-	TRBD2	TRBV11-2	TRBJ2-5	CASRASGTLGTQYF	TGTGCCAGCAGGGCTAGCGGCACCCTAGGGACCCAGTACTTC
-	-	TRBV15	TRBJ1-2	CATSADSYGYTF	TGTGCCACCAGCGCGGACTCCTATGGCTACACCTTC